The source of this TCR beta chain is a study of beta chain features in type 1 diabetes. Study-wide results and caveats: There was a moderate but significant shortening of TCRB CDR3s in all four CD4+ subsets of Type 1 diabetes patients. Type 1 diabetes patients had fewer VDJ junction insertions and more deletions.

Sorting with CD45RO/CCR7/CD25/CD127/CD95/CD27 yielded naive, central memory, regulatory and stem-like memory CD4+ cells. Regarding this clone: Its cognate antigen is unknown.

From germline, CDR1 is LGHNT and CDR2 FRNRAP. The CDR3 contains 14 residues. Trimming took off 7 bases at V and 2 bases at J, with 12 bases between the two ends. Expressed TCRB transcripts were sequenced, since all the RNA that had been isolated was reverse transcribed. The read count averaged about 3.57 million across naive, central memory and regulatory T cell samples. Assay used: immunoSEQ multiplex PCR; TCRdb lists only in-frame clones, some missing. The sample carries roughly 70,000 clones, 49% recorded once. Sequencing was performed on central memory CD4+ T cells from blood. This rearrangement joins TRBV12-5 to TRBJ2-4; possibly TRBD2 for D (5 bases). The sequence came from a man younger than 40 with type 1 diabetes. CDR3 sequence (DNA): TGTGCTAGTGACACGTCGGGGTCCAAAAACATTCAGTACTTC. This codes for CASDTSGSKNIQYF. The whole variable domain, remainder taken from reference TRBV12-5 and TRBJ2-4, is DARVTQTPRHKVTEMGQEVTMRCQPILGHNTVFWYRQTMMQGLELLAYFRNRAPLDDSGMPKDRFSAEMPDATLATLKIQPSEPRDSAVYFCASDTSGSKNIQYFGAGTRLSVL.